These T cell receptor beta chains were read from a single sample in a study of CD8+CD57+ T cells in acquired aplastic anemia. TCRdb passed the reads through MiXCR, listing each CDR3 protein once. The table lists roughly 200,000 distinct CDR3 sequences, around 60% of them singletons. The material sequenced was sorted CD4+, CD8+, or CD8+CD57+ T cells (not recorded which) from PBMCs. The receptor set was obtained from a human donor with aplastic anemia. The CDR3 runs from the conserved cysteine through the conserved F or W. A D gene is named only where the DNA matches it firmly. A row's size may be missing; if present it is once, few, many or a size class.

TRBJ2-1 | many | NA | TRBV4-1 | CASSQEQGYNEQFF | TGCGCCAGCAGCCAAGAACAAGGCTACAATGAGCAGTTCTTC
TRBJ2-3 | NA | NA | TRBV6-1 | CAIKDSGTQYF | TGTGCCATCAAGGACTCCGGTACGCAGTATTTT
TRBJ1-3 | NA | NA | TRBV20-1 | CSARKLAGNTIYF | TGCAGTGCTAGAAAGCTAGCGGGAAACACCATATATTTT
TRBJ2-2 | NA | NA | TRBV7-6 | CASRAGQTNTGELFF | TGTGCCAGCAGAGCGGGACAGACAAACACCGGGGAGCTGTTTTTT
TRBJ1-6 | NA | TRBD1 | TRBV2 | CASSRQGFNSPLHF | TGTGCCAGCAGCCGACAGGGGTTTAATTCACCCCTCCACTTT
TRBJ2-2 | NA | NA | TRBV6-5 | CASSGQSTGELFF | TGTGCCAGCAGTGGCCAGTCGACCGGGGAGCTGTTTTTT
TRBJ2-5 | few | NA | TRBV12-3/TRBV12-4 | CASSPEGGKTQYF | TGTGCCAGCAGTCCCGAGGGGGGAAAGACCCAGTACTTC
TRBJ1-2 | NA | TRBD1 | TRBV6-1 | CAISTGGSYGYTF | TGTGCCATCAGTACAGGGGGCTCCTATGGCTACACCTTC
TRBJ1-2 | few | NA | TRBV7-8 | CASSLLQGFYGYTF | TGTGCCAGCAGCTTATTGCAGGGCTTCTATGGCTACACCTTC
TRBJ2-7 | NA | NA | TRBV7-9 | CASSLRISYEQYF | TGCGCCAGCAGCTTGCGTATTTCCTACGAGCAGTACTTC
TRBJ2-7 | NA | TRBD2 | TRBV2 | CARQSLRSGRAYEQYF | TGTGCCAGACAATCCCTTAGGAGTGGGAGGGCCTACGAGCAGTACTTC
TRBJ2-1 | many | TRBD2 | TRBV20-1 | CSARSETSGVKNEQFF | TGCAGTGCTAGGAGCGAAACTAGCGGGGTCAAGAATGAGCAGTTCTTC
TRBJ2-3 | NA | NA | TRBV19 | CASSLYSGDTQYF | TGTGCCAGTAGTCTATACTCAGGGGATACGCAGTATTTT
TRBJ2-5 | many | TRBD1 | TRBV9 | CASSVAGQGQRDQETQYF | TGTGCCAGCAGCGTAGCCGGACAGGGACAACGGGACCAAGAGACCCAGTACTTC
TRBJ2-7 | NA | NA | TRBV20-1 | CSANNLGPYEQYF | TGCAGTGCTAACAACCTAGGACCCTACGAGCAGTACTTC
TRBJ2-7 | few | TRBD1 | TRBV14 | CANRTGGEQYF | TGTGCCAACCGGACAGGCGGCGAGCAGTACTTC
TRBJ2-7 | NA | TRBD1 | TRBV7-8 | CASSSRQGFYEQYF | TGTGCCAGCAGCTCCCGACAGGGGTTCTACGAGCAGTACTTC
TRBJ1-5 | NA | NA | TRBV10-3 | CAISESTSGFVKPQHF | TGTGCCATCAGTGAGTCTACTTCAGGGTTTGTGAAGCCCCAGCATTTT
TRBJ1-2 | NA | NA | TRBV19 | CASTQSGLYGYTF | TGTGCCAGTACCCAAAGTGGGCTCTATGGCTACACCTTC
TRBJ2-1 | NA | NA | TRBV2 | CASSEVSYNEQFF | TGTGCCAGCAGTGAAGTCAGCTACAATGAGCAGTTCTTC
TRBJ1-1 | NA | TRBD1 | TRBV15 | CASSHHRGPEAFF | TGTGCCAGCAGCCACCACAGGGGCCCTGAAGCTTTCTTT
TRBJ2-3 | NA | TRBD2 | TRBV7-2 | CASSKSGTSVARDTQYF | TGTGCCAGCAGCAAGTCGGGGACTAGCGTTGCGCGGGATACGCAGTATTTT
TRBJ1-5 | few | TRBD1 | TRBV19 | CASSPDRAGSNQPQHF | TGTGCCAGTAGCCCGGACAGGGCAGGCAGCAATCAGCCCCAGCATTTT
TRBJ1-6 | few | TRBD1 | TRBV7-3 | CASGQVGSSPLHF | TGTGCCAGTGGACAGGTGGGATCTTCACCCCTCCACTTT
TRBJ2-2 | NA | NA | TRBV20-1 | CSARSTGTNTGELFF | TGCAGTGCTAGATCCACGGGAACTAACACCGGGGAGCTGTTTTTT
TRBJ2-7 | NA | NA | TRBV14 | CASSQGAGAPYEQYF | TGTGCCAGCAGCCAAGGCGCGGGGGCCCCCTACGAGCAGTACTTC
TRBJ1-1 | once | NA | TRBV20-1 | CSARRAPGAFF | TGCAGTGCTAGGAGAGCTCCTGGAGCCTTCTTT
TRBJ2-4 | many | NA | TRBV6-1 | CASSAVTGTKNIQYF | TGTGCCAGCAGTGCCGTGACGGGGACCAAAAACATTCAGTACTTC
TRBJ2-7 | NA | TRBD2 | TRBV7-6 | CASSPSSGGASYEQYF | TGTGCCAGCAGCCCCTCTAGCGGGGGGGCCTCCTACGAGCAGTACTTC
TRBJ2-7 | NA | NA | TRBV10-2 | CASRQTSYEQYF | TGCGCCAGCAGACAGACTAGTTACGAGCAGTACTTC
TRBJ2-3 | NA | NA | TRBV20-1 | CSASPSGPTDTQYF | TGCAGTGCTAGCCCCAGCGGTCCCACGGATACGCAGTATTTT
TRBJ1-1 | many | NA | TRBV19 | CASSQGSTEAFF | TGTGCCAGTAGTCAGGGAAGCACTGAAGCTTTCTTT
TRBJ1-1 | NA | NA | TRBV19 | CASSINQVLGTEAFF | TGTGCCAGTAGTATCAATCAGGTCTTAGGGACTGAAGCTTTCTTT
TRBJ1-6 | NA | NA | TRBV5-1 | CASSLGVTFSYNSPLHF | TGCGCCAGCAGCTTGGGAGTGACTTTCTCCTATAATTCACCCCTCCACTTT
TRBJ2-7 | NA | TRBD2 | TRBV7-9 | CASSLSGEGQYF | TGTGCCAGCAGCTTGAGCGGGGAAGGGCAGTACTTC
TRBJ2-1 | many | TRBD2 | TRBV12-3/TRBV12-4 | CASRWTSGGDEQFF | TGTGCCAGCAGGTGGACTAGCGGGGGGGATGAGCAGTTCTTC
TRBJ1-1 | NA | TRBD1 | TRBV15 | CATSNGQGLTEAFF | TGTGCCACCAGCAACGGACAGGGCTTAACTGAAGCTTTCTTT
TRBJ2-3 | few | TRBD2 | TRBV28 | CASSHLAGARTDTQYF | TGTGCCAGCAGTCACCTAGCGGGGGCCAGGACAGATACGCAGTATTTT
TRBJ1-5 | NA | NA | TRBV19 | CASGEYSNQPQHF | TGTGCCAGTGGGGAATACAGCAATCAGCCCCAGCATTTT
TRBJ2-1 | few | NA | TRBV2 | CATAPRGYEQFF | TGTGCCACCGCACCCAGGGGCTATGAGCAGTTCTTC
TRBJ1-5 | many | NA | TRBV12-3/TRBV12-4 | CASSRGFSNQPQHF | TGTGCCAGCAGCCGGGGGTTTAGCAATCAGCCCCAGCATTTT
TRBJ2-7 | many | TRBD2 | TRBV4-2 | CASSLSISLADEQYF | TGTGCCAGCAGCCTAAGTATATCGCTAGCGGACGAGCAGTACTTC
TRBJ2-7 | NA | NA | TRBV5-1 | CASSSRGVGAYEQCF | TGTGCCAGCAGCTCCCGCGGCGTGGGGGCCTACGAGCAGTGCTTC
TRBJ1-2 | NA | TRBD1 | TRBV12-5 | CASGQRQGTNYGYTF | TGTGCTAGTGGTCAAAGACAGGGGACCAACTATGGCTACACCTTC
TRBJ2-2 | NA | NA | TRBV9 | CASSVAGELFF | TGTGCCAGCAGCGTAGCGGGGGAGCTGTTTTTT
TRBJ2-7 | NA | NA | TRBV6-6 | CASSYSLGEQYF | TGTGCCAGCAGTTACTCGTTAGGCGAGCAGTACTTC
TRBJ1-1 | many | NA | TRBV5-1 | CASSLVGGNTEAFF | TGCGCCAGCAGCTTGGTTGGAGGGAACACTGAAGCTTTCTTT
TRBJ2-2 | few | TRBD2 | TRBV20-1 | CSAARAGVNTGELFF | TGCAGTGCCGCCAGAGCGGGAGTGAACACCGGGGAGCTGTTTTTT
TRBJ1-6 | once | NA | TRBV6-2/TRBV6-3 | CASSYTTGDNSPLHF | TGTGCCAGCAGTTACACGACAGGAGATAATTCACCCCTCCACTTT
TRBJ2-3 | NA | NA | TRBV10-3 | CAISGADTAQYF | TGTGCCATCAGTGGGGCCGACACGGCTCAGTATTTT
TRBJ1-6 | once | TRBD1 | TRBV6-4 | CASSRQGFDQNSPLHF | TGTGCCAGCAGCAGACAGGGGTTCGACCAGAATTCACCCCTCCACTTT
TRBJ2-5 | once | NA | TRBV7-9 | CASSLIGAGTQYF | TGTGCCAGCAGCTTAATAGGGGCTGGGACCCAGTACTTC
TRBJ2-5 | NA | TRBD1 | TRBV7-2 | CASSLGTGQETRYF | TGTGCCAGCAGCCTTGGGACAGGCCAAGAGACCCGGTACTTC
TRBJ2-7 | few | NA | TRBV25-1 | CASSEVFEQYF | TGTGCCAGCAGTGAAGTCTTCGAGCAGTACTTC
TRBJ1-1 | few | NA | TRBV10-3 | CAIRLDRYTEAFF | TGTGCCATCAGGCTCGACAGATACACTGAAGCTTTCTTT
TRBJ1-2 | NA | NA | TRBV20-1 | CSAGVPGSDYGYTF | TGCAGTGCTGGAGTTCCAGGTTCGGACTATGGCTACACCTTC
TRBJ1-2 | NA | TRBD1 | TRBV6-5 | CASSLQTGAIYGYTF | TGTGCCAGCAGTTTACAGACAGGGGCGATCTATGGCTACACCTTC
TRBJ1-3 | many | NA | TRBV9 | CASSVGSSPGNTIYF | TGTGCCAGCAGCGTAGGATCCTCGCCTGGAAACACCATATATTTT
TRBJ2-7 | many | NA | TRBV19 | CASTPGPLFSYEQYF | TGTGCCAGTACCCCCGGGCCCCTTTTCTCCTACGAGCAGTACTTC